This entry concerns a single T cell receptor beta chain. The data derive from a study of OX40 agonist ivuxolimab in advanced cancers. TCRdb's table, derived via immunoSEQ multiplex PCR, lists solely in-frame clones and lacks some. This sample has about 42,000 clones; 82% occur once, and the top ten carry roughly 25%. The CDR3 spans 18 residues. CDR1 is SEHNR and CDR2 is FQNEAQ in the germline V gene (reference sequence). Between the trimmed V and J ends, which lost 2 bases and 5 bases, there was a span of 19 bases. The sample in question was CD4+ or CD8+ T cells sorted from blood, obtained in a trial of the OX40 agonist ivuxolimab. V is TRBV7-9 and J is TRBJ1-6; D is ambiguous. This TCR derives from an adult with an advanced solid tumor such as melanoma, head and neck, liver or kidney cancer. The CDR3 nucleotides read TGTGCCAGCAGCTTAAAACTGGGCGGAGGACGGCATAATTCACCCCTCCACTTT. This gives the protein CASSLKLGGGRHNSPLHF.